This entry features one T cell receptor beta chain sequence. This specimen belongs to a study of blood T cell repertoires in COVID-19. Study details: The United States, Italy and Spain supplied acute and convalescent COVID-19 samples.

TCRdb's copy holds only in-frame clones and misses some; the assay was immunoSEQ multiplex PCR. The sample shows 200,000 or so clones, about 88% of them seen only once. The source material was peripheral blood. This sequence originates from a man aged 65-85 years with acute or convalescent COVID-19.

The CDR3: CASSQDRTSGSYNEQFF. CDR3 coding DNA: TGTGCCAGCAGCCAAGACAGGACTAGCGGGAGTTACAATGAGCAGTTCTTC. The chain uses TRBV4-2 and TRBJ2-1, with 13 bases fitting TRBD2. The CDR3 consists of 17 residues. CDR1 is LGHNA, CDR2 YNFKEQ, per germline. The trim removed 0 bases at V and 4 bases at J, leaving 3 bases unmatched.